This is a list of T cell receptor beta chains from one sample in a study of T cells after yellow fever vaccination. TCRdb fed the 5' RACE reads into MiXCR, producing one record per CDR3 protein. Of approximately 510,000 distinct CDR3 sequences listed, 21% are singletons. The sample here was PBMCs, taken approximately 22 days after the first yellow fever vaccination. The receptors stem from a man in his late teens or twenties who received the YFV17D yellow fever vaccine. Each CDR3 is given with its conserved first and last residue. A D gene is named only where the DNA matches it firmly. Rows may omit the clone size; those that give it use once, few, many or a size class.

j_gene: TRBJ2-7
v_gene: TRBV7-9
abundance: .
d_gene: TRBD2
CDR3nt: TGTGCCAGCAGCTTAGTGCGCGCGGGGGATTACGAGCAGTACTTC
CDR3aa: CASSLVRAGDYEQYF

j_gene: TRBJ2-3
v_gene: TRBV24-1
abundance: .
d_gene: .
CDR3nt: TGTGCCACCAGGGAAGGGGCCGGCGATACGCAGTATTTT
CDR3aa: CATREGAGDTQYF

j_gene: TRBJ2-5
v_gene: TRBV6-5
abundance: .
d_gene: .
CDR3nt: TGTGCCAGCAGTTACTCCCTGGGTACCGAGACCCAGTACTTC
CDR3aa: CASSYSLGTETQYF

j_gene: TRBJ1-2
v_gene: TRBV7-2
abundance: .
d_gene: TRBD1
CDR3nt: TGTGCCAGCAGCTTTGCGGGGACAGAAGCTAACTATGGCTACACCTTC
CDR3aa: CASSFAGTEANYGYTF

j_gene: TRBJ1-2
v_gene: TRBV7-9
abundance: .
d_gene: .
CDR3nt: TGTGCCAGCAGCTTAGAGTGGACAACAAATTATGGCTACACCTTC
CDR3aa: CASSLEWTTNYGYTF

j_gene: TRBJ2-7
v_gene: TRBV4-1
abundance: few
d_gene: TRBD2
CDR3nt: TGCGCCAGCAGCCTTCGGACTAGCGGGGGGTCTTACGAGCAGTACTTC
CDR3aa: CASSLRTSGGSYEQYF

j_gene: TRBJ2-1
v_gene: TRBV7-9
abundance: .
d_gene: .
CDR3nt: TGTGCCAGCAGCCCCCCTTCGTCCGCGGCCTACAATGAGCAGTTCTTC
CDR3aa: CASSPPSSAAYNEQFF

j_gene: TRBJ2-5
v_gene: TRBV30
abundance: .
d_gene: .
CDR3nt: TGTGCCTGGAGGCTGGTCAGTCAAGAGACCCAGTACTTC
CDR3aa: CAWRLVSQETQYF

j_gene: TRBJ2-1
v_gene: TRBV18
abundance: .
d_gene: .
CDR3nt: TGTGCCAGCTCATCAGGGGGGTTCGGCTCCTACAATGAGCAGTTCTTC
CDR3aa: CASSSGGFGSYNEQFF

j_gene: TRBJ1-2
v_gene: TRBV7-6
abundance: .
d_gene: TRBD1
CDR3nt: TGTGCCAGCAGCCAAAGACAGGGCGACTATGGCTACACCTTC
CDR3aa: CASSQRQGDYGYTF

j_gene: TRBJ1-5
v_gene: TRBV7-2
abundance: .
d_gene: .
CDR3nt: TGTGCCAGCAGCTTCGTGGGGATTCGGGAGCCCCAGCATTTT
CDR3aa: CASSFVGIREPQHF

j_gene: TRBJ2-5
v_gene: TRBV10-3
abundance: .
d_gene: TRBD2
CDR3nt: TGTGCCATCAGGGCTAGCGGGGGGCAAGAGACCCAGTACTTC
CDR3aa: CAIRASGGQETQYF

j_gene: TRBJ2-5
v_gene: TRBV2
abundance: few
d_gene: .
CDR3nt: TGTGCCAGCAGTGAACAGGGGGGGCGGGACCAAGAGACCCAGTACTTC
CDR3aa: CASSEQGGRDQETQYF

j_gene: TRBJ1-2
v_gene: TRBV18
abundance: .
d_gene: .
CDR3nt: TGTGCCAGCTCACCCCTCCCAGGGGCCGATAACTATGGCTACACCTTC
CDR3aa: CASSPLPGADNYGYTF

j_gene: TRBJ1-2
v_gene: TRBV24-1
abundance: few
d_gene: .
CDR3nt: TGTGCCACGGAAGGCCCCTATGGCTACACCTTC
CDR3aa: CATEGPYGYTF

j_gene: TRBJ2-5
v_gene: TRBV29-1
abundance: .
d_gene: .
CDR3nt: TGCAGCGTCAAATTCGAGACCCAGTACTTC
CDR3aa: CSVKFETQYF

j_gene: TRBJ1-4
v_gene: TRBV19
abundance: few
d_gene: TRBD1
CDR3nt: TGTGCCAGTAGTCGGACAGGGGGAATTGAAAAACTGTTTTTT
CDR3aa: CASSRTGGIEKLFF

j_gene: TRBJ1-2
v_gene: TRBV5-1
abundance: few
d_gene: .
CDR3nt: TGCGCCAGCAGATTTTGGGACGAATGGAACGACTATGGCTACACCTTC
CDR3aa: CASRFWDEWNDYGYTF

j_gene: TRBJ1-6
v_gene: TRBV7-9
abundance: .
d_gene: .
CDR3nt: TGTGCCAGCAGCTCCCCCCCTAATTCACCCCTCCACTTT
CDR3aa: CASSSPPNSPLHF

j_gene: TRBJ2-7
v_gene: TRBV6-5
abundance: .
d_gene: .
CDR3nt: TGTGCCAGCAGTTACTCGCCGTACGAGCAGTACTTC
CDR3aa: CASSYSPYEQYF

j_gene: TRBJ2-5
v_gene: TRBV10-3
abundance: few
d_gene: .
CDR3nt: TGTGCCATCAGTGCGGCAGAGGACCAAGAGACCCAGTACTTC
CDR3aa: CAISAAEDQETQYF

j_gene: TRBJ1-1
v_gene: TRBV7-2
abundance: few
d_gene: .
CDR3nt: TGTGCCAGCAGAACACGCGAAACGAACACTGAAGCTTTCTTT
CDR3aa: CASRTRETNTEAFF